A selection of T cell receptor beta chains follows, all from one sample in a study of cytomegalovirus exposure and HLA in healthy donors. Profiling relied on immunoSEQ multiplex PCR, and the TCRdb table lists in-frame clones only, not all of them. This table has 35,000 to 55,000 clones, around 64% appearing once. Sequencing input: PBMCs. These TCRs come from a human donor in good health. Both conserved end residues are part of each CDR3. Fields, in order: J gene, D gene, clone size, V gene, CDR3 DNA, CDR3 protein. The D gene is left open where the match is weak. The size field is filled for only some rows; it gives once, few, many or a size class.

J: TRBJ2-7; D: TRBD1; size: few; V: TRBV15; DNA: TGTGCCACCAGCAGAATAACAGGGGACTACGAGCAGTACTTC; CDR3: CATSRITGDYEQYF
J: TRBJ1-4; D: NA; size: few; V: TRBV7-9; DNA: TGTGCCAGCGGGGCAGGGGCTAATGAAAAACTGTTTTTT; CDR3: CASGAGANEKLFF
J: TRBJ1-1; D: NA; size: NA; V: TRBV7-9; DNA: TGTGCCAGCACGCGGCTGAACACTGAAGCTTTCTTT; CDR3: CASTRLNTEAFF
J: TRBJ2-7; D: NA; size: NA; V: TRBV5-1; DNA: TGCGCCAGCAGCCGGGGGGGACAGAGGTCCTACGAGCAGTACTTC; CDR3: CASSRGGQRSYEQYF
J: TRBJ2-3; D: TRBD2; size: NA; V: TRBV6-5; DNA: TGTGCCAGCAGAAGCGGGACTAGCGGGGTTGATACGCAGTATTTT; CDR3: CASRSGTSGVDTQYF
J: TRBJ1-5; D: TRBD1; size: NA; V: TRBV30; DNA: TGTGCCTGGAGCGGACGACAGGGGCAAAATCAGCCCCAGCATTTT; CDR3: CAWSGRQGQNQPQHF
J: TRBJ1-5; D: NA; size: NA; V: TRBV5-4; DNA: TGTGCCAGCAGCTTCGGTCCGGGCAATCAGCCCCAGCATTTT; CDR3: CASSFGPGNQPQHF
J: TRBJ2-3; D: NA; size: NA; V: TRBV7-2; DNA: TGTGCCAGCAGCCCTAATGGGTTAGCTAGCAGCGCAGATACGCAGTATTTT; CDR3: CASSPNGLASSADTQYF
J: TRBJ1-5; D: TRBD1; size: few; V: TRBV6-1; DNA: TGTGCCAGCGAGACAGGGAATAGCAATCAGCCCCAGCATTTT; CDR3: CASETGNSNQPQHF
J: TRBJ1-2; D: NA; size: NA; V: TRBV4-1; DNA: TGCGCCAGCAGCCAAACGGACTATGGCTACACCTTC; CDR3: CASSQTDYGYTF
J: TRBJ2-7; D: TRBD1; size: NA; V: TRBV4-1; DNA: TGCGCCAGCAGCCAGTTAGACAGGGCACTCCCAGGCTACGAGCAGTACTTC; CDR3: CASSQLDRALPGYEQYF
J: TRBJ1-6; D: NA; size: NA; V: TRBV28; DNA: TGTGCCAGCAGCCCAGGCGGGTCCTCACCCCTCCACTTT; CDR3: CASSPGGSSPLHF
J: TRBJ2-7; D: NA; size: NA; V: TRBV7-3; DNA: TGTGCCAGCAGCCGAACCGGGACAAACTCCTACGAGCAGTACTTC; CDR3: CASSRTGTNSYEQYF
J: TRBJ1-6; D: NA; size: NA; V: TRBV5-6; DNA: TGTGCCAGCAGCCGACTTCGGGTGGAGGATTCACCCCTCCACTTT; CDR3: CASSRLRVEDSPLHF
J: TRBJ2-1; D: TRBD1; size: NA; V: TRBV7-9; DNA: TGTGCCAGCAGCCCTAGACAGGGGTTCTACAATGAGCAGTTCTTC; CDR3: CASSPRQGFYNEQFF
J: TRBJ1-6; D: NA; size: NA; V: TRBV30; DNA: TGTGCCTGGAGTGTGGGTGGATTTGGGGCCTATTCACCCCTCCACTTT; CDR3: CAWSVGGFGAYSPLHF
J: TRBJ2-7; D: TRBD2; size: once; V: TRBV5-1; DNA: TGCGCCAGCAGCGCGACTAGCGGGGTCTACGAGCAGTACTTC; CDR3: CASSATSGVYEQYF
J: TRBJ2-7; D: NA; size: few; V: TRBV11-2; DNA: TGTGCCAGCAGCTTTGTAAGCGGACCCGCCTACGAGCAGTACTTC; CDR3: CASSFVSGPAYEQYF
J: TRBJ1-5; D: NA; size: NA; V: TRBV2; DNA: TGTGCCAGCAGTGAAGACAGCAGTCAGCCCCAGCATTTT; CDR3: CASSEDSSQPQHF
J: TRBJ2-7; D: NA; size: NA; V: TRBV6-1; DNA: TGTGCCAGCAACTACAGGGAAAACTACGAGCAGTACTTC; CDR3: CASNYRENYEQYF
J: TRBJ2-1; D: NA; size: NA; V: TRBV28; DNA: TGTGCCAGCAGGACCGGGGGAGGCCCTTACAATGAGCAGTTCTTC; CDR3: CASRTGGGPYNEQFF
J: TRBJ2-5; D: TRBD1; size: NA; V: TRBV5-1; DNA: TGCGCCAGCAGCAGAGGACAGGGGTGGGAGACCCAGTACTTC; CDR3: CASSRGQGWETQYF
J: TRBJ1-3; D: NA; size: once; V: TRBV7-2; DNA: TGTGCCAGCAGCCCTCGGCAGGGGAATGGAAACACCATATATTTT; CDR3: CASSPRQGNGNTIYF
J: TRBJ1-3; D: NA; size: few; V: TRBV12-5; DNA: TGTGCTAGTGGTTTGGTGCGGCTCGGGGGAAACACCATATATTTT; CDR3: CASGLVRLGGNTIYF
J: TRBJ2-7; D: NA; size: NA; V: TRBV7-2; DNA: TGTGCCAGCAGCTTATACAGGGCCCTCTACGAGCAGTACTTC; CDR3: CASSLYRALYEQYF
J: TRBJ1-2; D: NA; size: NA; V: TRBV28; DNA: TGTGCCAGCAGTTTTGACAGACTCTATGGCTACACCTTC; CDR3: CASSFDRLYGYTF
J: TRBJ1-2; D: TRBD1; size: NA; V: TRBV9; DNA: TGTGCCAGCAGCGAGAGGACAGGGGCCTATGGCTACACCTTC; CDR3: CASSERTGAYGYTF
J: TRBJ1-5; D: TRBD1; size: few; V: TRBV4-3; DNA: TGCGCCAGCAGCCAAGATCGACAGGGTTTTCGGCCCCAGCATTTT; CDR3: CASSQDRQGFRPQHF
J: TRBJ2-7; D: TRBD1; size: NA; V: TRBV10-2; DNA: TGCGCCAGCAGCCCGGGACAGGGAGCGCTCTACGAGCAGTACTTC; CDR3: CASSPGQGALYEQYF
J: TRBJ1-6; D: NA; size: NA; V: TRBV20-1; DNA: TGCAGTGCTAGAGAAGGGGTCAGCTCCCACTTT; CDR3: CSAREGVSSHF
J: TRBJ1-1; D: NA; size: few; V: TRBV5-4; DNA: TGTGCCAGCACACCCGGAGGGTTCACTGAAGCTTTCTTT; CDR3: CASTPGGFTEAFF
J: TRBJ2-7; D: NA; size: once; V: TRBV7-2; DNA: TGTGCCAGCAGCTTAGTCGTTGCCTACGAGCAGTACTTC; CDR3: CASSLVVAYEQYF
J: TRBJ2-3; D: TRBD1; size: NA; V: TRBV6-6; DNA: TGTGCCAGCAGTTACCTGGGACAGAGTCCAGATACGCAGTATTTT; CDR3: CASSYLGQSPDTQYF
J: TRBJ1-2; D: NA; size: NA; V: TRBV5-1; DNA: TGCGCCAGCAGCTTGGACAGTTCTTATGGCTACACCTTC; CDR3: CASSLDSSYGYTF
J: TRBJ2-3; D: TRBD2; size: NA; V: TRBV5-1; DNA: TGCGCCAGCAGCCTGGGACTAGCGGGGGGGATGGATACGCAGTATTTT; CDR3: CASSLGLAGGMDTQYF